The T cell receptor beta chain under discussion was sequenced for a study of T cells in Graves' hyperthyroidism and ophthalmopathy. At the level of the study: Peripheral blood collection took place at initial diagnosis, before any treatment. Study results and limitations: Blood also held most thyroid clonotypes expanded beyond 0.001.

There are a few counts of this clonotype. Its specificity is not known. V dropped 5 bases and J dropped 3; count of bases not matched to a gene: 5. The germline V gene encodes CDR1 PRHDT and CDR2 FYEKMQ (reference sequence). The CDR3 runs 15 residues. RNA transcripts gave rise to amplified TCR beta CDR3 regions. The HTBI primer set was used in a first-round RT-PCR of the TCR CDR3. Each CDR3 protein is one row after TCRdb ran MiXCR on the multiplex PCR reads. This table holds about 640,000 distinct CDR3 sequences, less than 25% found once. Subjects with ophthalmopathy showed a Clinical Activity Score no lower than 3, a NOSPECS grade no lower than 4, and a duration shorter than 3 months.

V usage is TRBV13 and J usage is TRBJ2-7, with TRBD2 matching over 12 bases. Sequenced input: blood. This TCR was recovered from a man aged 30 to 39 with Graves' ophthalmopathy. CDR3 sequence: CASSGGTSGYYEQYF. The DNA of the CDR3 is TGTGCCAGCAGCGGGGGGACTAGCGGGTACTACGAGCAGTACTTC.